What follows describes a single T cell receptor (beta chain). Original handling: Quantification of nucleated cells was approximated via reference gene primer amplification. Only in-frame clones appear in the TCRdb table, and some are missing; sequencing was by immunoSEQ multiplex PCR. From that table come the V and J calls and clone size; the DNA was used to work out D and trimming. Of fewer than 300,000 clones listed, approximately 83% are singletons. J was trimmed by 2 bases and V by 4 bases; bases with no gene match: 14. This CDR3 region has 19 residues. Germline values: CDR1 MNHEY, CDR2 SMNVEV (reference sequence). This specimen comes from a study of blood T cell repertoires in COVID-19. Study information: PBMCs, B-cell-depleted T cells, or T cells provided the cDNA or gDNA that made up the material.

Participants were aged roughly 18 to 89 years, lived in around 22 US areas, and enrolled virtually. Recovered status in Cohort 3 required two negative PCRs, clearance, or symptom resolution. This clonotype was obtained from a woman in her 30s who had recovered from COVID-19. The genes are TRBV27 and TRBJ2-6, with 7 bases fitting TRBD1. Sequences were obtained from PBMCs or T cells enriched from blood (not recorded which). The CDR3 DNA follows: TGTGCCAGCAGTTCCCTAATAGGGGGCATACTAGCTGGGGCCAACGTCCTGACTTTC. This encodes CASSSLIGGILAGANVLTF.